One T cell receptor (beta chain) is described in this entry. Its antigen is currently unknown. The sample originates from a study of monozygotic twins with inflammatory bowel disease. Broader study findings: The co-twins with IBD showed lower TCRbeta diversity (inverse Simpson) than their healthy siblings. Repertoire similarity matched across concordant and discordant twins, perhaps owing to limited power.

Researchers used template switching to add UMIs featuring a 6-nucleotide sample barcode. No DNA is given; TCRdb re-called the 5' RACE reads and lists each CDR3 protein once. The table for this sample gives more than 300,000 distinct CDR3 sequences. Germline V gene lookup returns CDR1 SQVTM and CDR2 ANQGSEA. The CDR3 covers 12 residues. The receptor comes from a human donor with ulcerative colitis or Crohn's disease, or a healthy co-twin of an affected twin (not recorded which). Specimen: blood. The rearrangement uses TRBV29-1 and TRBJ2-7; the TCRdb call, TRBD1, lacks DNA for checking. The CDR3 protein is CSVGEGASEQYF.